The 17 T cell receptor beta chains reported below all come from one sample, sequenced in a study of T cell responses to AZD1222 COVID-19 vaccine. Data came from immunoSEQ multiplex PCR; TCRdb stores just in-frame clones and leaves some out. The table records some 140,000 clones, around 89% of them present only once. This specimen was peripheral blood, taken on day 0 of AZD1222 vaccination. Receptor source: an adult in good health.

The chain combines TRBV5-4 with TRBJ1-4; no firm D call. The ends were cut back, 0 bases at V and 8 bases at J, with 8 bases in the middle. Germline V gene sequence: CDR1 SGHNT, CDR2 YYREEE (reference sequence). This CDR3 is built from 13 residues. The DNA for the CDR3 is TGTGCCAGCAGCTTGGCGACCGAAGAAAAACTGTTTTTT. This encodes CASSLATEEKLFF.

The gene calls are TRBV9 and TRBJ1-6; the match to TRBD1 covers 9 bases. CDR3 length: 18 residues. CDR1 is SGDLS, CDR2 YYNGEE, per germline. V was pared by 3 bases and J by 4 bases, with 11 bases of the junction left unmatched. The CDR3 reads CASSGGTGMGEYNSPLHF. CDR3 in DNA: TGTGCCAGCAGCGGCGGGACAGGGATGGGGGAGTATAATTCACCCCTCCACTTT.

CDR3 nucleotide sequence: TGTGCCAGCAGTTTCCGGGGCAATGAGCAGTTCTTC. As protein: CASSFRGNEQFF. V gene TRBV12-3 or TRBV12-4 combines with J gene TRBJ2-1; maybe TRBD2 (5 bases). The CDR3 is 12 amino acids. V lost 3 bases and J lost 6, with 6 bases in between.

The CDR3 nucleotides read TGTGCCAGCAGCCAGCTCGCGGGGGACGAATACAATGAGCAGTTCTTC. Translation: CASSQLAGDEYNEQFF. V usage is TRBV3-1 (or the pseudogene TRBV3-2) and J usage is TRBJ2-1; 7 nucleotides agree with TRBD2. The germline V gene encodes CDR1 LGHDT and CDR2 YNNKEL (reference sequence). This CDR3 is built from 16 residues. Trimming removed 3 bases from V and 4 bases from J; junction bases left unmatched: 9.

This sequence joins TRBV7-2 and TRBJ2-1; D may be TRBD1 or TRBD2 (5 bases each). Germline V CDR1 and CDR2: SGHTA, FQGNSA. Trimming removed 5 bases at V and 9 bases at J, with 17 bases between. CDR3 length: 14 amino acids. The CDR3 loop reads CASSRGLIGTEQFF. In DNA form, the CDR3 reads TGTGCCAGCAGCCGGGGCCTAATTGGGACTGAGCAGTTCTTC.

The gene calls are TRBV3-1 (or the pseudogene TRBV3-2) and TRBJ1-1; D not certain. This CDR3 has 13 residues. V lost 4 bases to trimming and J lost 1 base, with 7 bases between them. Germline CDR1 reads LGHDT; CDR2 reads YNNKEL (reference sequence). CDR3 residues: CASSPDGNTEAFF. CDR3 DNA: TGTGCCAGCAGCCCGGACGGGAACACTGAAGCTTTCTTT.

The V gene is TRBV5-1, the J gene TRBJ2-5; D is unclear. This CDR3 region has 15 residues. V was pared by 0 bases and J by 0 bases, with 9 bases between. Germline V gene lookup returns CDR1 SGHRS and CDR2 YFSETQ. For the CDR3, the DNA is TGCGCCAGCAGCTTGGTAGGGCAAAACCAAGAGACCCAGTACTTC. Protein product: CASSLVGQNQETQYF. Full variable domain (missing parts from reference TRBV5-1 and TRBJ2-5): KAGVTQTPRYLIKTRGQQVTLSCSPISGHRSVSWYQQTPGQGLQFLFEYFSETQRNKGNFPGRFSGRQFSNSRSEMNVSTLELGDSALYLCASSLVGQNQETQYFGPGTRLLVL.

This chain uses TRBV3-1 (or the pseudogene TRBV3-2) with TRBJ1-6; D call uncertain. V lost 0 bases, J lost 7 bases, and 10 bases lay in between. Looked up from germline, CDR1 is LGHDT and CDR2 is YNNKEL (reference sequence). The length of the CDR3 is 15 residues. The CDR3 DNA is TGTGCCAGCAGCCAAGATCGTAGCAGAAATTCACCCCTCCACTTT. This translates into CASSQDRSRNSPLHF.

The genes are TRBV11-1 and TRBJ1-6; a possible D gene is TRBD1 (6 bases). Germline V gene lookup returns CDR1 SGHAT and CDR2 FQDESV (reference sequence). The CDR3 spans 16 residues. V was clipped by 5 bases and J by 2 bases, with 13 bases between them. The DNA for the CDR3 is TGTGCCAGCAGCGCCCGAGGGGGGACCTATAATTCACCCCTCCACTTT. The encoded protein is CASSARGGTYNSPLHF.

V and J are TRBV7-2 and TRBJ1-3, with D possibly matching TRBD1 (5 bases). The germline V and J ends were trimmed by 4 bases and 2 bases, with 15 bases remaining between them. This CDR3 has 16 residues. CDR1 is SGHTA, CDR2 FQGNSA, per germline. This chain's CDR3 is CASSSMGGGAGNTIYF. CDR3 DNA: TGTGCCAGCAGCTCGATGGGGGGTGGCGCTGGAAACACCATATATTTT.

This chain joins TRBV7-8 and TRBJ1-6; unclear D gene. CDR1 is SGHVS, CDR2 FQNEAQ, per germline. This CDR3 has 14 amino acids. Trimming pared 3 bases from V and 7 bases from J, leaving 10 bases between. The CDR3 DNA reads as TGTGCCAGCAGCTTGGGATTCGGGAATTCACCCCTCCACTTT. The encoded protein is CASSLGFGNSPLHF.

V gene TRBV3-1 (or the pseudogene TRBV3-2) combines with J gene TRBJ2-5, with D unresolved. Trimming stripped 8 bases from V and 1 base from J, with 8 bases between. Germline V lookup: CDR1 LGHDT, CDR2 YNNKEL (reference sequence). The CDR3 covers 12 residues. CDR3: CASQLPQETQYF. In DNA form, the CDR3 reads TGTGCCAGCCAGCTGCCCCAAGAGACCCAGTACTTC.

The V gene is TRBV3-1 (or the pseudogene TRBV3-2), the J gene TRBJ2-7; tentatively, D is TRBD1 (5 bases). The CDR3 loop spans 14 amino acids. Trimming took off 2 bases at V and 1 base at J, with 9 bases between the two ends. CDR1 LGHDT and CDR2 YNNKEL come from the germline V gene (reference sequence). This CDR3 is CASSQYSGSYEQYF. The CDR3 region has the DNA TGTGCCAGCAGCCAATACTCAGGGTCCTACGAGCAGTACTTC.

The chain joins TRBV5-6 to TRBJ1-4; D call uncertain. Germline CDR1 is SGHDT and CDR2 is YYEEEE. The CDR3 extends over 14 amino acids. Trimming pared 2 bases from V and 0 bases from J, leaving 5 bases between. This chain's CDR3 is CASSLKATNEKLFF. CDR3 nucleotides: TGTGCCAGCAGCTTAAAGGCAACTAATGAAAAACTGTTTTTT.

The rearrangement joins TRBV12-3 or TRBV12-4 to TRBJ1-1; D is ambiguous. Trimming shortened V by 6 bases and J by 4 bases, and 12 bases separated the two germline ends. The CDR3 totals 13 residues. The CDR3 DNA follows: TGTGCCAGCAGAGAGATCCGATCCACTGAAGCTTTCTTT. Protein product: CASREIRSTEAFF.

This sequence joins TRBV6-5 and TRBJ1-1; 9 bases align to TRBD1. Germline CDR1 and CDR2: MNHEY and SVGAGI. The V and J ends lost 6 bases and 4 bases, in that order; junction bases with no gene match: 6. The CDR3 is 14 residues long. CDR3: CASRMTGGSTEAFF. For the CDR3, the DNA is TGTGCCAGCAGGATGACAGGGGGTTCCACTGAAGCTTTCTTT.

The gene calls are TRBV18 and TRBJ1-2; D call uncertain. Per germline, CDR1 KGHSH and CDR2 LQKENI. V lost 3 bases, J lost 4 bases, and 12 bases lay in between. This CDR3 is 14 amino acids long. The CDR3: CASSPTGVSYGYTF. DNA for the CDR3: TGTGCCAGCTCACCTACTGGGGTTAGCTATGGCTACACCTTC.